The 29 T cell receptor beta chains presented below share a single source sample, sequenced in a study of identical twins. TCRdb itself ran the 5' RACE reads through MiXCR, one entry per CDR3 protein. This sample has about 240,000 distinct CDR3 sequences; roughly a tenth occur once, and the top ten carry approximately 11%. Sequencing was performed on memory T cells sorted from blood. These receptors were collected from a middle-aged man in good health.

The chain carries TRBV11-2 and TRBJ2-1; possible D gene TRBD2, 6 bases. CDR3 length equals 15 residues. Germline CDR1 and CDR2: SGHAT and FQNNGV. Trimming took off 5 bases at V and 2 bases at J, with 13 bases between the two ends. CDR3 nucleotides: TGTGCCAGCAGCAGTCTAGCGCGGGCCTACAATGAGCAGTTCTTC. It encodes CASSSLARAYNEQFF.

CDR3 nucleotides: TGTGCCAGCAGCGAACTCGGGGGCACCTACAATGAGCAGTTCTTC. Translation: CASSELGGTYNEQFF. The chain carries TRBV7-2 and TRBJ2-1, with D perhaps being TRBD1 or TRBD2 (6 bases each). The CDR3 extends over 15 amino acids. Germline-derived CDR1 and CDR2 are SGHTA and FQGNSA. Trimming cost V 5 bases and J 2 bases, with 13 bases left between them.

At least ten counts were recorded for this clonotype. The chain links TRBV27 to TRBJ2-7; 11 nucleotides match TRBD1. V lost 1 base to trimming and J lost 3 bases; unmatched junction nucleotides: 5. The CDR3 length is 16 residues. Germline-derived CDR1 and CDR2 are MNHEY and SMNVEV (reference sequence). The CDR3 DNA reads TGTGCCAGCAGTTTATTTTCGGGACAGGGGGTCTACGAGCAGTACTTC. Encoded protein: CASSLFSGQGVYEQYF.

This clonotype was observed a few times. The rearrangement joins TRBV6-1 to TRBJ2-3; 8 bases map to TRBD2. After removal of 8 bases from V and 6 bases from J, the junction contained 16 bases not matched to a gene. The CDR3 loop spans 16 amino acids. CDR1 is MNHNS and CDR2 is SASEGT in the germline V gene. CDR3 in DNA: TGTGCCAGCGGAGAAGGCGGGACTAGGATATCGGATACGCAGTATTTT. Translation gives CASGEGGTRISDTQYF.

This clonotype was counted many times. The chain links TRBV4-2 to TRBJ1-2, with D hard to call. Trimming cost V 0 bases and J 0 bases, with 17 bases left between them. This CDR3 contains 18 residues. Germline CDR1 LGHNA, CDR2 YNFKEQ. CDR3 residues: CASSQDPAVIHANYGYTF. DNA of the CDR3: TGTGCCAGCAGCCAAGACCCCGCGGTAATCCACGCTAACTATGGCTACACCTTC.

There are many counts of this clonotype. V and J are TRBV27 and TRBJ1-2; the D gene is possibly TRBD1 (6 bases). CDR1 is MNHEY, CDR2 SMNVEV, per germline (reference sequence). The V end lost 1 base, the J end lost 2 bases, and 17 bases lay between the germline ends. The CDR3 length is 17 residues. CDR3 DNA: TGTGCCAGCAGTTTATTACAGGGCTGGACGGAAAACTATGGCTACACCTTC. Translation gives CASSLLQGWTENYGYTF.

To note about this clonotype: A much bigger clone sits one base away, suggesting this may be a read error. J is TRBJ2-1 and V is TRBV27, with TRBD2 matching over 12 bases. CDR3 size: 17 residues. Per germline, CDR1 MNHEY and CDR2 SMNVEV (reference sequence). CDR3 in DNA: TGTGCCAGCAATTTAAGGACTAGCGGGGCTCGTCGGGCTGAGCAGTTCTTC. It codes for CASNLRTSGARRAEQFF.

The rearrangement uses TRBV18 and TRBJ2-1; a possible D gene is TRBD2 (5 bases). The CDR3 contains 13 residues. V lost 3 bases, J lost 9 bases, and 12 bases lay in between. CDR1 is KGHSH, CDR2 LQKENI, per germline. CDR3 region: CASSPPGVPEQFF. The CDR3 nucleotides read TGTGCCAGCTCACCGCCCGGGGTACCTGAGCAGTTCTTC.

Many counts were recorded for this clonotype. V usage is TRBV7-9 and J usage is TRBJ2-2, with TRBD2 identical over 10 bases. J lost 5 bases, V lost 5 bases, and 11 bases had no gene match. The germline CDR1 and CDR2 sequences are SEHNR and FQNEAQ (reference sequence). The CDR3 spans 17 residues. The CDR3 spells CASSETSGGARTGELFF. The CDR3 DNA follows: TGTGCCAGCAGCGAAACAAGCGGGGGGGCCAGGACCGGGGAGCTGTTTTTT.

The chain combines TRBV14 with TRBJ2-2; 14 bases are shared with TRBD2. There are 19 residues in the CDR3. Germline-derived CDR1 and CDR2 are SGHDN and FVKESK. Trimming at V came to 4 bases and at J to 4 bases, leaving 11 bases not matched to a gene. CDR3 residues: CASSPFGTSGRDSTGELFF. CDR3 bases: TGTGCCAGCAGCCCGTTCGGGACTAGCGGGAGAGATAGCACCGGGGAGCTGTTTTTT.

V gene TRBV28 combines with J gene TRBJ1-1, with D maybe TRBD1 (5 bases). Per germline, CDR1 MDHEN and CDR2 SYDVKM. The CDR3 runs 12 residues. Between the trimmed V and J ends, which lost 3 bases and 10 bases, there was a span of 12 bases. CDR3 loop: CASSLGGKRAFF. CDR3 coding DNA: TGTGCCAGCAGTTTGGGGGGGAAGAGAGCTTTCTTT.

This clonotype was counted ten times or more. The V gene is TRBV9, the J gene TRBJ2-2; D call uncertain. The ends were cut back, 0 bases at V and 5 bases at J, with 11 bases in the middle. This CDR3 region has 15 residues. Germline CDR1 SGDLS, CDR2 YYNGEE. The CDR3 spells CASSVAGQSTGELFF. Here the CDR3 DNA reads TGTGCCAGCAGCGTAGCTGGTCAGTCGACCGGGGAGCTGTTTTTT.

In this sample, this clonotype turned up a few times. This chain links TRBV5-5 with TRBJ2-7; D perhaps matches TRBD2 (6 bases). In germline, CDR1 is SGHKS, CDR2 YYEKEE (reference sequence). Trimming removed 2 bases at V and 6 bases at J, with 15 bases between. This CDR3 is built from 14 residues. Written as DNA, the CDR3 is TGTGCCAGCAGCTTACAACCGGGAGTCCTCGAGCAGTACTTC. Its protein is CASSLQPGVLEQYF.

The gene calls are TRBV19 and TRBJ2-7, with D possibly being TRBD2 (5 bases). Between the trimmed V and J ends, which lost 3 bases and 1 base, there was a span of 13 bases. CDR1 LNHDA and CDR2 SQIVND come from the germline V gene (reference sequence). There are 15 residues in the CDR3. CDR3 amino acids: CASSIEGEGSYEQYF. CDR3 nucleotide sequence: TGTGCCAGTAGTATCGAGGGAGAAGGGTCCTACGAGCAGTACTTC.

This clonotype appeared many times. This sequence joins TRBV28 and TRBJ2-1; 7 bases are a match to TRBD1. Germline CDR1 and CDR2: MDHEN and SYDVKM. This CDR3 comprises 15 residues. V dropped 5 bases and J dropped 3; count of bases not matched to a gene: 7. The CDR3 spells CASSPSTGYYNEQFF. The CDR3 bases are TGTGCCAGCAGTCCATCGACAGGGTACTACAATGAGCAGTTCTTC.

V and J are TRBV6-1 and TRBJ1-2, with D perhaps matching TRBD1 (5 bases). The germline V gene encodes CDR1 MNHNS and CDR2 SASEGT. The V and J ends lost 6 bases and 8 bases respectively, with 16 bases between them. This CDR3 spans 13 amino acids. The CDR3 reads CASSMTGTLGYTF. CDR3 nucleotide sequence: TGTGCCAGCAGCATGACCGGGACTTTAGGCTACACCTTC.

This chain uses TRBV20-1 with TRBJ2-7, with no clear D. The CDR3 has 12 amino acids. V gave up 5 bases and J gave up 6 bases, with 14 bases separating them. CDR1 and CDR2 from the germline V gene are DFQATT and SNEGSKA (reference sequence). The CDR3 region has the DNA TGCAGTGCTCGAAGGCCCTTTGGCGAGCAGTACTTC. Translating gives CSARRPFGEQYF.

This chain joins TRBV24-1 and TRBJ2-3; D may be TRBD2 (6 bases). Trimming left V 4 bases short and J 6 bases short, with 13 bases between. Germline CDR1 and CDR2: KGHDR and SFDVKD. The CDR3 is 14 residues long. CDR3 in amino acids: CATSEGGYKDTQYF. For the CDR3, the DNA is TGTGCCACCAGTGAGGGGGGATATAAGGATACGCAGTATTTT.

This clonotype occurred many times. The chain combines TRBV7-9 with TRBJ2-3; D is perhaps TRBD1 or TRBD2 (5 bases each). This CDR3 comprises 13 residues. From germline, CDR1 is SEHNR and CDR2 FQNEAQ (reference sequence). Trimming cost V 5 bases and J 4 bases, with 10 bases left between them. The CDR3 DNA is TGTGCCAGCAGCCTGGGACCCTCAGATACGCAGTATTTT. It is translated as CASSLGPSDTQYF. The full variable domain, rest sourced from reference TRBV7-9 and TRBJ2-3, is DTGVSQNPRHKITKRGQNVTFRCDPISEHNRLYWYRQTLGQGPEFLTYFQNEAQLEKSRLLSDRFSAERPKGSFSTLEIQRTEQGDSAMYLCASSLGPSDTQYFGPGTRLTVL.

This clonotype was detected ten times or more. This rearrangement joins TRBV5-5 to TRBJ1-6; tentatively, D is TRBD1 (5 bases). CDR1 and CDR2 from the germline V gene are SGHKS and YYEKEE (reference sequence). CDR3 size: 14 residues. With 4 bases removed from V and 8 bases from J, the gap between germline ends came to 13 bases. The CDR3 loop is CASSTGTEDSPLHF. The CDR3 nucleotides are TGTGCCAGCAGCACGGGGACGGAGGATTCACCCCTCCACTTT.

In this sample, this clonotype turned up many times. CDR3 nucleotide sequence: TGTGCCACCAGCGGAAACAGGGGGAGTAATTCACCCCTCCACTTT. Its translation: CATSGNRGSNSPLHF. V usage is TRBV15 and J usage is TRBJ1-6; 8 positions match TRBD1. The germline CDR1 and CDR2 sequences are LNHNV and YYDKDF (reference sequence). This CDR3 is built from 15 residues. J was trimmed by 6 bases and V by 5 bases; bases with no gene match: 6.

This clonotype was seen more than once but under ten times. The J gene is TRBJ2-7, the V gene TRBV4-3, with D perhaps TRBD2 (6 bases). Germline CDR1 is LGHNA and CDR2 is YSLEER. The CDR3 spans 14 residues. V lost 3 bases and J lost 3, with 12 bases in between. CDR3 residues: CASSHRDSIYEQYF. The CDR3 DNA reads TGCGCCAGCAGCCACCGGGACTCGATCTACGAGCAGTACTTC.

The rearrangement uses TRBV3-1 and TRBJ2-5; D is possibly TRBD2 (7 bases). The germline V gene encodes CDR1 LGHDT and CDR2 YNNKEL (reference sequence). The CDR3 has 15 amino acids. V shed 0 bases and J shed 6 bases, with 14 bases lying between them. The CDR3 DNA is TGTGCCAGCAGCCAAGATTGGGGGGGGGCGAAGACCCAGTACTTC. This codes for CASSQDWGGAKTQYF.

This clonotype occurred a few times. The genes are TRBV5-1 and TRBJ1-1; D might be TRBD1 (6 bases). Trimming removed 4 bases from V and 0 bases from J, with 16 bases in between. Germline V gives CDR1 SGHRS, CDR2 YFSETQ. This CDR3 region has 16 residues. CDR3 sequence reads: CASSPTGQSVNTEAFF. The CDR3 nucleotides are TGCGCCAGCAGCCCGACAGGACAGTCAGTGAACACTGAAGCTTTCTTT.

The chain is built from TRBV10-2 and TRBJ2-5; 7 bases agree with TRBD2. V was pared by 3 bases and J by 5 bases, with 9 bases of the junction left unmatched. The germline V gene encodes CDR1 WSHSY and CDR2 SAAADI. This CDR3 region has 15 residues. The CDR3 spells CASSDGRLAMETQYF. The CDR3 DNA reads as TGCGCCAGCAGTGACGGAAGACTAGCTATGGAGACCCAGTACTTC.

This clonotype was observed a few times. The gene calls are TRBV20-1 and TRBJ1-5, with D maybe TRBD1 (5 bases). Trimming took 3 bases from V and 8 from J, leaving 14 bases between them. The CDR3 is 13 residues long. From germline, CDR1 is DFQATT and CDR2 SNEGSKA (reference sequence). The CDR3 nucleotides are TGCAGTGCTAGGCGGCAGGGAGTTGAGCCCCAGCATTTT. Translated, it gives CSARRQGVEPQHF.

This chain links TRBV30 with TRBJ1-2; the D is unclear. This CDR3 spans 12 amino acids. Germline CDR1 GTSNPN, CDR2 SVGIG (reference sequence). Trimming left V 1 base short and J 2 bases short, with 5 bases between. This CDR3 is CAWSEGNYGYTF. The CDR3 DNA reads as TGTGCCTGGAGTGAAGGGAACTATGGCTACACCTTC.

There are many counts of this clonotype. The gene calls are TRBV4-1 and TRBJ2-7, with D maybe TRBD1 (6 bases). Germline-derived CDR1 and CDR2 are MGHRA and YSYEKL. With 4 bases removed from V and 4 bases from J, the gap between germline ends came to 11 bases. The length of the CDR3 is 13 residues. In DNA, the CDR3 is TGCGCCAGCAGCCGCACACAGGGATACGAGCAGTACTTC. Encoded protein: CASSRTQGYEQYF.

This chain connects TRBV9 to TRBJ2-5; 9 bases align to TRBD2. The V gene's germline CDR1 is SGDLS and CDR2 YYNGEE. This CDR3 contains 16 residues. V dropped 2 bases and J dropped 5; count of bases not matched to a gene: 10. The CDR3 loop reads CASSVGLANSGETQYF. CDR3 bases: TGTGCCAGCAGCGTGGGACTAGCAAATTCGGGGGAGACCCAGTACTTC.